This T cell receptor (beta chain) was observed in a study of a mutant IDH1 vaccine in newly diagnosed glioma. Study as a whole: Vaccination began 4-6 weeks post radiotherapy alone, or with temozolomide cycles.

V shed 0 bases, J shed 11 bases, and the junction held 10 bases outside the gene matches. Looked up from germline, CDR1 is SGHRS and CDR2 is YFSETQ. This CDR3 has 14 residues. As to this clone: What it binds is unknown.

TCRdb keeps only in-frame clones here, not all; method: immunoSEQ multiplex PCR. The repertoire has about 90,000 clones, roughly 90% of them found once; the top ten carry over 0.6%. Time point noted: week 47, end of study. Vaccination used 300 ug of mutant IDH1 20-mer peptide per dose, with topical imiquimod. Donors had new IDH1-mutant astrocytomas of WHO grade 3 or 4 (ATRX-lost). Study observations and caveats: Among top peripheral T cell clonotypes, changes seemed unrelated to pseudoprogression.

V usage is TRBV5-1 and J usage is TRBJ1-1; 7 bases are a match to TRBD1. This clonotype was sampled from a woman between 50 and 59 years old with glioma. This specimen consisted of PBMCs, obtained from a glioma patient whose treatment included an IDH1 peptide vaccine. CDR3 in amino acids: CASSLAKGADAAFF. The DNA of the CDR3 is TGCGCCAGCAGCTTGGCTAAGGGGGCGGACGCGGCTTTCTTT.